The following is a T cell receptor beta chain sequence with its context. The TCR beta CDR3 region was amplified by multiplex PCR employing 32 V and 13 J primers. TCRdb independently ran MiXCR on the multiplex PCR reads; one entry per CDR3 protein. The table includes some 2,500 distinct CDR3 sequences, 15% to 20% detected once. CDR3 length: 13 amino acids. CDR1 SGHTA and CDR2 FQGNSA come from the germline V gene. Trimming cost V 5 bases and J 13 bases, with 18 bases left between them. Template material for each sample was around 560 ng of bulk tumor genomic DNA. Far-apart biopsies, several per primary tumor, were taken during surgery. Surgery that was curative in intent was performed on patients with untreated, newly diagnosed non-small cell lung cancer. The data derive from a study of immune heterogeneity within non-small cell lung tumors.

Source material: lung tumor tissue. The source is a woman in her fifties or sixties with non-small cell lung cancer. This rearrangement joins TRBV7-2 to TRBJ2-1; D uncertain. The CDR3 DNA reads as TGTGCCAGCAGCCCAAATTGGAACTGCGATCAGTTCTTC. Translation gives CASSPNWNCDQFF.